This TCR beta chain derives from a study of early T cells in non-severe SARS-CoV-2 infection. In the study overall: Investigators sequenced bulk RNA drawn from unsorted whole blood, and chains remained unpaired.

This clonotype was counted at least ten times. Its target is not known. The TCR library protocol was used to attach unique molecular identifiers. These identifiers were attached to individual cDNA molecules. A single record per CDR3 protein comes from TCRdb applying MiXCR to the 5' RACE reads. This repertoire shows some 30,000 distinct CDR3 sequences, around 4.5% found once; its top ten account for approximately 5.3%. The CDR3 extends over 13 amino acids. Germline lookup yields CDR1 MNHNS and CDR2 SASEGT. V trimming: 7 bases; J trimming: 10 bases; junction bases outside the gene matches: 10. Overall study results and limits: Missing private and CD4 specificities, VDJdb matching favored anti-spike CD8 responses.

The material was whole blood, obtained at baseline. The chain employs TRBV6-1 and TRBJ2-1, with 7 bases that match TRBD2. The TCR sequence derives from an adult who was a healthcare worker with PCR-confirmed SARS-CoV-2 infection or an uninfected control (not recorded which). The CDR3 nucleotides are TGTGCCAGCACCCGACGGGAAGCGGGAGAGCAGTTCTTC. Its translation is CASTRREAGEQFF.